The subject of this entry is one T cell receptor beta chain. The data originate from a study of blood T cell repertoires in COVID-19. Study at large: The origin of the acute and convalescent COVID-19 samples was the United States, Italy and Spain. PBMCs, B-cell-depleted T cells, or T cells provided the cDNA or gDNA that made up the material.

In the original workflow: Reference gene primer amplification in the assay estimated nucleated cell counts. Profiling relied on immunoSEQ multiplex PCR, and the TCRdb table lists in-frame clones only, not all of them. The V and J calls and clone size come from that table; D and trimming were worked out from the DNA. The sample lists fewer than 150,000 clones; roughly 80% were seen once. The CDR3 is 14 amino acids. Germline CDR1 is SQVTM and CDR2 is ANQGSEA. V was shortened by 3 bases and J by 1 base, with 12 bases between the two germline ends. The chain uses TRBV29-1 and TRBJ1-2; TRBD1 is a possible D gene (6 bases). The receptor was isolated from a woman aged 45 to 65 with acute or convalescent COVID-19. Sequencing was performed on peripheral blood. Here the CDR3 DNA reads TGCAGCGTTGATGGGGCAGGGGATAACTATGGCTACACCTTC. Amino acids: CSVDGAGDNYGYTF.